The 10 T cell receptor beta chains below were found in one sample sequenced in a study of cytomegalovirus exposure and HLA in healthy donors. Assay used: immunoSEQ multiplex PCR; TCRdb lists only in-frame clones, some missing. The table lists around 160,000 clones, 84% of them singletons. Source material: PBMCs. The origin of the receptors is a young man in good health and CMV-seropositive.

The chain uses TRBV7-8 and TRBJ2-7, with TRBD1 matching over 10 bases. V lost 5 bases to trimming and J lost 1 base; unmatched junction nucleotides: 8. The germline V gene encodes CDR1 SGHVS and CDR2 FQNEAQ. The CDR3 runs to 16 residues. This CDR3 is CASSQTGGDLSYEQYF. The CDR3 DNA is TGTGCCAGCAGCCAGACAGGGGGCGATCTTTCCTACGAGCAGTACTTC.

The rearrangement joins TRBV19 to TRBJ1-5; D is unresolved. Germline CDR1 and CDR2: LNHDA and SQIVND (reference sequence). V was pared by 6 bases and J by 6 bases, with 18 bases between. The CDR3 is 15 residues long. CDR3 nucleotides: TGTGCCAGTAGCGCCCCTGGGCCGGGGAGTCAGCCCCAGCATTTT. It codes for CASSAPGPGSQPQHF.

V gene TRBV18 combines with J gene TRBJ2-7; TRBD2 is a possible D gene (5 bases). This CDR3 comprises 13 residues. Germline assignment: CDR1 KGHSH and CDR2 LQKENI. V dropped 5 bases and J dropped 2 bases, with 10 bases sitting between them. CDR3 amino acids: CASSTERAYEQYF. In nucleotides, the CDR3 is TGTGCCAGCTCAACGGAGAGGGCCTACGAGCAGTACTTC.

The J gene is TRBJ2-7, the V gene TRBV7-8; 11 nucleotides match TRBD2. CDR1 is SGHVS and CDR2 is FQNEAQ in the germline V gene. V was clipped by 2 bases and J by 0 bases; unmatched bases: 3. The CDR3 extends over 16 amino acids. CDR3 nucleotide sequence: TGTGCCAGCAGCTTATTGGGACTAGCGGCCTCCTACGAGCAGTACTTC. Translating gives CASSLLGLAASYEQYF.

The chain joins TRBV25-1 to TRBJ1-3, with TRBD1 identical over 7 bases. V dropped 3 bases and J dropped 1; count of bases not matched to a gene: 9. CDR1 and CDR2 from the germline V gene are MGHDK and SYGVNS. The CDR3 sequence is 17 residues long. Here the CDR3 DNA reads TGTGCCAGCAGTGATTTTGTTGGACAGGTTTCTGGAAACACCATATATTTT. Its protein is CASSDFVGQVSGNTIYF.

The chain recombines TRBV7-9 with TRBJ2-1; 8 bases are a match to TRBD1. The CDR3 length is 15 residues. V was clipped by 1 base and J by 9 bases; unmatched bases: 8. Germline V gene sequence: CDR1 SEHNR, CDR2 FQNEAQ (reference sequence). CDR3 residues: CASSLGQGIMGEQFF. The CDR3 bases are TGTGCCAGCAGCTTAGGACAGGGGATAATGGGTGAGCAGTTCTTC.

This clone showed up just a few times. V is TRBV19 and J is TRBJ1-2, with D tentatively TRBD1 (6 bases). This CDR3 spans 14 amino acids. Per germline, CDR1 LNHDA and CDR2 SQIVND (reference sequence). Between the trimmed V and J ends, which lost 5 bases and 4 bases, there was a span of 14 bases. As DNA, the CDR3 is TGTGCCAGTAGTGAGGCGGTCAGGGGCTATGGCTACACCTTC. Amino acid sequence: CASSEAVRGYGYTF.

This sequence joins TRBV5-1 and TRBJ2-1; 10 bases are a match to TRBD2. This CDR3 is 15 amino acids long. Germline V gene lookup returns CDR1 SGHRS and CDR2 YFSETQ. J gave up 7 bases and V 4 bases, and 8 bases lay outside the gene matches. The CDR3 loop is CASSPGTSDANEQFF. Written as DNA, the CDR3 is TGCGCCAGCAGCCCCGGGACTAGCGACGCAAATGAGCAGTTCTTC.

The chain links TRBV11-2 to TRBJ1-2; 8 bases are shared with TRBD1. Trimming cost V 5 bases and J 7 bases; bases outside gene matches: 12. Germline V lookup: CDR1 SGHAT, CDR2 FQNNGV. This CDR3 spans 15 amino acids. The CDR3 DNA reads as TGTGCCAGCAGCAACGGACAGGGCTTATCCCTTGGCTACACCTTC. Protein product: CASSNGQGLSLGYTF.

CDR3 nucleotides: TGCGCCAGCAGCTTGGCAGGCCCCCAAGAGACCCAGTACTTC. Its translation: CASSLAGPQETQYF. V and J are TRBV5-1 and TRBJ2-5; no reliable D call. The CDR3 has 14 residues. The germline CDR1 and CDR2 sequences are SGHRS and YFSETQ. Trimming pared 0 bases from V and 1 base from J, leaving 7 bases between.